The 12 T cell receptor beta chains below were found in one sample sequenced in a study of T-cell reconstitution after alpha-beta-depleted transplantation in children. Library preparation (for TCRbeta) was performed with unique molecular identifiers. TCRdb processed the PCR reads anew with MiXCR; each CDR3 protein has one entry. The repertoire holds about 980,000 distinct CDR3 sequences, less than 30% seen once, with roughly 27% in the top ten. Sample: PBMCs, mostly from graft donor cells, taken 360 days after TCRalphabeta/CD19-depleted stem cell transplant. Every receptor here comes from a boy younger than two who had a stem cell transplant for SCID, so the T cells may come from the graft donor.

The chain links TRBV12-3 or TRBV12-4 to TRBJ2-3; D perhaps matches TRBD2 (6 bases). The length of the CDR3 is 13 residues. V gave up 11 bases and J gave up 3 bases, with 15 bases separating them. Here the CDR3 reads CAARRGHTDTQYF. In DNA form, the CDR3 reads TGTGCCGCCCGGCGGGGCCATACAGATACGCAGTATTTT.

The V gene is TRBV12-3 or TRBV12-4, the J gene TRBJ2-5; D could derive from TRBD1 or TRBD2 (6 bases each). This CDR3 comprises 16 residues. The V end lost 4 bases, the J end lost 2 bases, and 17 bases lay between the germline ends. CDR3 nucleotide sequence: TGTGCCAGCAGTTCACGGGTAGGGGGGAGGCAAGAGACCCAGTACTTC. Its translation: CASSSRVGGRQETQYF.

This clonotype was picked up many times. The chain employs TRBV5-5 and TRBJ1-1; unclear D gene. Germline V CDR1 and CDR2: SGHKS, YYEKEE (reference sequence). This CDR3 region has 14 residues. V lost 1 base to trimming and J lost 1 base, with 8 bases between them. DNA of the CDR3: TGTGCCAGCAGCTTGACAGTTCGGAACACTGAAGCTTTCTTT. This translates into CASSLTVRNTEAFF.

CDR3: CAGTRDSGINNEQFF. The CDR3 DNA reads TGCGCCGGGACCCGAGACAGTGGAATAAACAATGAGCAGTTCTTC. The chain employs TRBV5-1 and TRBJ2-1; possibly TRBD1 or TRBD2 for D (5 bases each). V shed 10 bases and J shed 5 bases, with 22 bases lying between them. This CDR3 has 15 residues. The germline V gene has CDR1 SGHRS and CDR2 YFSETQ.

This clonotype was counted a few times. The chain joins TRBV12-3 or TRBV12-4 to TRBJ1-1; D is possibly TRBD1 (5 bases). This CDR3 has 15 amino acids. Trimming removed 5 bases at V and 1 base at J, with 14 bases between. CDR3 in amino acids: CASSPGFMRNTEAFF. The CDR3 nucleotides read TGTGCCAGCAGTCCAGGGTTTATGAGGAACACTGAAGCTTTCTTT.

This chain connects TRBV20-1 to TRBJ2-7; TRBD1 is a possible D gene (5 bases). V was shortened by 3 bases and J by 3 bases, with 12 bases between the two germline ends. Germline CDR1 and CDR2: DFQATT and SNEGSKA (reference sequence). This CDR3 has 13 amino acids. The CDR3 reads CSASADKNYEQYF. CDR3 nucleotides: TGCAGTGCTAGTGCGGACAAGAACTACGAGCAGTACTTC.

This clonotype was seen a handful of times. The CDR3 here is CASSLVPRDRSNEQYF. The CDR3 DNA reads TGTGCCAGCAGCTTAGTCCCCCGGGACAGGTCCAACGAGCAGTACTTC. This chain connects TRBV7-8 to TRBJ2-7; 8 bases match TRBD1. Germline CDR1 reads SGHVS; CDR2 reads FQNEAQ. This CDR3 has 16 residues. V dropped 1 base and J dropped 5; count of bases not matched to a gene: 10.

This clonotype appeared a single time. The chain links TRBV7-3 to TRBJ2-7, with TRBD2 as a possible D gene (5 bases). Germline assignment: CDR1 SGHTA and CDR2 FQGTGA. CDR3 length equals 15 residues. Deletions cut 2 bases from V and 4 bases from J, with 15 bases between. In DNA form, the CDR3 reads TGTGCCAGCAGCTTAGGCGCCGGGGTCAGTTACGAGCAGTACTTC. Its translation is CASSLGAGVSYEQYF.

The chain has TRBV15 and TRBJ1-2, with D unresolved. The germline CDR1 and CDR2 sequences are LNHNV and YYDKDF (reference sequence). Trimming removed 0 bases at V and 8 bases at J, with 10 bases between. This CDR3 contains 13 residues. The CDR3 bases are TGTGCCACCAGCAGAGAATTGGTGGGCGGCTACACCTTC. It translates to CATSRELVGGYTF.

This clonotype was seen a handful of times. This rearrangement joins TRBV5-6 to TRBJ2-3; 9 bases match TRBD2. The CDR3 consists of 19 residues. CDR1 is SGHDT and CDR2 is YYEEEE in the germline V gene. The V segment lost 4 bases and the J segment 2 bases; nucleotides outside the gene matches: 17. CDR3 sequence (DNA): TGTGCCAGCAGCCTACAGGGGTTAGGAGCGGGGGGCTACACAGATACGCAGTATTTT. Translating it yields CASSLQGLGAGGYTDTQYF. Looking up the rest from reference TRBV5-6 and TRBJ2-3 gives the full variable domain: DAGVTQSPTHLIKTRGQQVTLRCSPKSGHDTVSWYQQALGQGPQFIFQYYEEEERQRGNFPDRFSGHQFPNYSSELNVNALLLGDSALYLCASSLQGLGAGGYTDTQYFGPGTRLTVL.

Comments on this clonotype: A much larger clonotype is one base distant, so this may be a read error. In DNA, the CDR3 is TGTGCCAGCAGCCGAGCCGGGACTAGCGACGAGCAGTACTTC. This translates into CASSRAGTSDEQYF. V usage is TRBV11-1 and J usage is TRBJ2-7, with 10 bases fitting TRBD2. CDR1 SGHAT and CDR2 FQDESV come from the germline V gene (reference sequence). The CDR3 extends over 14 amino acids. The V segment lost 5 bases and the J segment 5 bases; nucleotides outside the gene matches: 6.

Regarding this clonotype: Because the CDR3 is missing its conserved closing phenylalanine or tryptophan, this is likely a read error. This sequence joins TRBV6-1 and TRBJ1-1, with a weak D call TRBD1 (5 bases). Trimming left V 8 bases short and J 5 bases short, with 9 bases between. This CDR3 has 11 residues. Germline-derived CDR1 and CDR2 are MNHNS and SASEGT. The CDR3 nucleotides are TGTGCCAGCTGTCGGGGGACTGAAGCTTTCTGT. Translating it yields CASCRGTEAFC.